This TCR beta chain was obtained from a study of T-cell reconstitution after alpha-beta-depleted transplantation in children. There are many counts of this clonotype. Germline CDR1 reads MGHRA; CDR2 reads YSYEKL. There are 18 residues in the CDR3. V was trimmed by 1 base and J by 0 bases, leaving 13 bases between them. TCRbeta library preparation incorporated unique molecular identifiers. Via MiXCR, TCRdb re-called the PCR reads, giving one row per CDR3 protein. This table has around 70,000 distinct CDR3 sequences, around 9.9% appearing once. The sample consisted of PBMCs, taken before TCRalphabeta/CD19-depleted stem cell transplant. The chain carries TRBV4-1 and TRBJ2-6; tentatively, D is TRBD1 (5 bases). The clonotype comes from a boy between 10 and 17 years old with acute myeloid leukemia, due to receive a stem cell transplant. In DNA, the CDR3 is TGCGCCAGCAGCCAAGCGATGGGCAGGGCCTCTGGGGCCAACGTCCTGACTTTC. Protein: CASSQAMGRASGANVLTF.